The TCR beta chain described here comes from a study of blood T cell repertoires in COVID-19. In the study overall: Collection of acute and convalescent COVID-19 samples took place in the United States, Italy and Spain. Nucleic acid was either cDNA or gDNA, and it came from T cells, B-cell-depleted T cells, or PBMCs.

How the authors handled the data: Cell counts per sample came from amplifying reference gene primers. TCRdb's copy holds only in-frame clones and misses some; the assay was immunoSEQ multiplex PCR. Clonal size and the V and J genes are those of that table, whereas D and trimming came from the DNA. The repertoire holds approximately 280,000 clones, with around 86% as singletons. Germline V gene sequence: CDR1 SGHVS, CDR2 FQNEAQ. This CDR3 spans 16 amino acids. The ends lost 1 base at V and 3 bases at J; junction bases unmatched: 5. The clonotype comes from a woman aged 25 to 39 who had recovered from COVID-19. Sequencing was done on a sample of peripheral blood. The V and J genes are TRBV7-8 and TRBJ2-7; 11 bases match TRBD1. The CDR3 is CASSLDLGQGVYEQYF. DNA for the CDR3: TGTGCCAGCAGCTTAGACTTGGGACAGGGGGTCTACGAGCAGTACTTC.